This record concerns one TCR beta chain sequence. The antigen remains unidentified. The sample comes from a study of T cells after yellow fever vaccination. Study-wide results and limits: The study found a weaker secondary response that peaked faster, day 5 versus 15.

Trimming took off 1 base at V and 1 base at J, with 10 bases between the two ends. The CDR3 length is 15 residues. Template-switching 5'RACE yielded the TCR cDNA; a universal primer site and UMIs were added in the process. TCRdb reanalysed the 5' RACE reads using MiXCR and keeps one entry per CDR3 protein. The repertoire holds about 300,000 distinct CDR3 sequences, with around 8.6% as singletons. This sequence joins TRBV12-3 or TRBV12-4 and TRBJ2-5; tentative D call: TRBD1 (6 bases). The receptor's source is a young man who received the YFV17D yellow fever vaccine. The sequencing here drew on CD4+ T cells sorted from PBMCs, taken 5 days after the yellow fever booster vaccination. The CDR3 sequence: CASSLEGDTQETQYF. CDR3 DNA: TGTGCCAGCAGTTTAGAGGGGGATACCCAAGAGACCCAGTACTTC.